This record covers a single TCR beta chain. What it binds is not known. Division of CD4+ cells produced a CD45RA+ naive subset and a CD45RA-negative memory subset. The CDR3 covers 16 residues. The V gene end was trimmed by 2 bases and the J gene end by 6 bases; junction bases not matched to a gene: 10. In germline, CDR1 is MDHEN, CDR2 SYDVKM. The entry originates in a study of shared clonotypes between healthy human individuals. Findings of the study overall: It was anticipated that sequencing depth would influence how many clonotypes donors shared. Generation probabilities were higher for clonotypes shared across all four sorted-subset donors than for unshared ones.

Profiled with immunoSEQ multiplex PCR; TCRdb holds only in-frame clones, not every one. The data hold more than 2,000,000 clones, with more than 80% observed a single time. Sequencing was performed on naive CD4+ T cells from PBMCs. Subset given: CD45RA+ positively selected. The chain joins TRBV28 to TRBJ1-2, with 9 bases that match TRBD1. This TCR derives from a man aged 18 to 29 in good health. Some clones in this sample may be carry-over from other donors' samples. CDR3 sequence reads: CASSLISWDRANGYTF. CDR3 nucleotides: TGTGCCAGCAGTTTAATTTCGTGGGACAGGGCTAATGGCTACACCTTC.